These T cell receptor beta chains were read from a single sample in a study of memory CD4+ T cells and cytomegalovirus serostatus. TCRdb's table, derived via immunoSEQ multiplex PCR, lists solely in-frame clones and lacks some. In the table there are 55,000 to 80,000 clones, 76% of which are singletons. Material: memory CD4+ T cells from blood. These receptors were taken from an adult in good health and CMV-seropositive. Both conserved end residues are part of each CDR3. The D gene is left open where the match is weak. Size values are once, few and many counts, or a class for expanded clones, and some rows have none.

CDR3	DNA	V	J	size	D	length
CASSGRGVEQFF	TGTGCCAGCAGCGGGCGAGGGGTTGAGCAGTTCTTC	TRBV9	TRBJ2-1	.	.	12
CASSLWGRETQYF	TGTGCCAGCAGCTTGTGGGGGCGAGAGACCCAGTACTTC	TRBV7-9	TRBJ2-5	.	.	13
CASSLVGGPEDSYGYTF	TGCGCCAGCAGCTTGGTTGGCGGGCCGGAGGATAGCTATGGCTACACCTTC	TRBV5-1	TRBJ1-2	.	.	17
CASSSLLATNEKLFF	TGTGCCAGCAGTTCCCTTTTAGCAACTAATGAAAAACTGTTTTTT	TRBV28	TRBJ1-4	.	.	15
CASSRARGNEQYF	TGTGCCAGCAGTCGGGCTAGAGGGAACGAGCAGTACTTC	TRBV6-4	TRBJ2-7	.	.	13
CASRGDRNTEAFF	TGTGCCAGCAGGGGTGATAGGAACACTGAAGCTTTCTTT	TRBV6-1	TRBJ1-1	.	.	13
CASSLVAGGINEQFF	TGCGCCAGCAGCTTGGTAGCGGGGGGTATCAATGAGCAGTTCTTC	TRBV5-1	TRBJ2-1	once	TRBD2	15
CASSLVGRQKNTEAFF	TGTGCCAGCAGCTTAGTTGGACGCCAGAAGAACACTGAAGCTTTCTTT	TRBV7-9	TRBJ1-1	.	.	16
CASSEQGVKEQYF	TGTGCCAGCAGTGAACAGGGGGTGAAGGAGCAGTACTTC	TRBV6-1	TRBJ2-7	.	TRBD1	13
CASSPMTGWQETQYF	TGCGCCAGCAGTCCCATGACAGGGTGGCAAGAGACCCAGTACTTC	TRBV10-2	TRBJ2-5	.	TRBD1	15
CAISESLLGGRKNTEAFF	TGTGCCATCAGTGAGTCCCTTCTGGGGGGGAGAAAGAACACTGAAGCTTTCTTT	TRBV10-3	TRBJ1-1	.	.	18
CAISDSRTGGSGRTEAFF	TGTGCCATCAGTGATTCACGGACAGGGGGCTCAGGGAGGACTGAAGCTTTCTTT	TRBV10-3	TRBJ1-1	.	TRBD1	18
CASSLLADTPYEQYF	TGTGCCAGCAGCTTACTAGCGGATACCCCCTACGAGCAGTACTTC	TRBV7-2	TRBJ2-7	.	TRBD2	15
CASSAGTSGNTQYF	TGTGCCAGCAGTGCAGGGACTAGCGGAAATACGCAGTATTTT	TRBV2	TRBJ2-3	many	TRBD2	14
CASSQGVGTYNEQFF	TGCGCCAGCAGCCAAGGTGTTGGGACCTACAATGAGCAGTTCTTC	TRBV4-1	TRBJ2-1	.	.	15
CASSPSLSSYNSPLHF	TGTGCCAGCAGCCCCTCATTAAGCTCCTATAATTCACCCCTCCACTTT	TRBV7-2	TRBJ1-6	.	.	16
CASSFAQGGAFF	TGTGCCAGCAGTTTCGCCCAAGGGGGAGCTTTCTTT	TRBV25-1	TRBJ1-1	few	.	12
CAWKGVTSGRRETQYF	TGTGCCTGGAAAGGTGTTACTAGCGGGAGGAGGGAGACCCAGTACTTC	TRBV30	TRBJ2-5	.	TRBD2	16
CASSLTPLAKNIQYF	TGCGCCAGCAGTTTGACACCTCTAGCCAAAAACATTCAGTACTTC	TRBV5-1	TRBJ2-4	.	.	15
CASSQVAVQTTGEQYF	TGTGCCAGCAGCCAGGTGGCTGTTCAAACAACGGGGGAGCAGTACTTC	TRBV14	TRBJ2-7	.	.	16
CASSGGVEAFF	TGTGCCAGTAGTGGAGGAGTTGAAGCTTTCTTT	TRBV19	TRBJ1-1	few	.	11
CASSFSASGSAEQFF	TGTGCCAGCAGCTTCTCCGCTAGCGGGAGTGCTGAGCAGTTCTTC	TRBV7-2	TRBJ2-1	once	TRBD2	15
CSVVGAYEQYF	TGCAGCGTTGTTGGTGCTTACGAGCAGTACTTC	TRBV29-1	TRBJ2-7	.	.	11
CAISDDTGGYTF	TGTGCCATCAGTGACGACACCGGTGGCTACACCTTC	TRBV10-3	TRBJ1-2	.	.	12
CSVEGTDKGEAFF	TGCAGCGTTGAAGGGACAGATAAAGGTGAAGCTTTCTTT	TRBV29-1	TRBJ1-1	few	.	13
CASSKRPGFTVTGANVLTF	TGTGCCAGTAGTAAACGTCCGGGATTTACCGTCACTGGGGCCAACGTCCTGACTTTC	TRBV19	TRBJ2-6	.	.	19
CASSTPGLAGGELFF	TGTGCCAGCAGTACACCGGGACTAGCGGGCGGGGAGCTGTTTTTT	TRBV6-1	TRBJ2-2	.	TRBD2	15
CASSVVGTGPNEQYF	TGTGCCAGCAGCGTAGTCGGGACAGGGCCCAACGAGCAGTACTTC	TRBV9	TRBJ2-7	.	TRBD1	15
CASSATGINQPQHF	TGTGCCAGCAGTGCTACAGGGATTAATCAGCCCCAGCATTTT	TRBV6-1	TRBJ1-5	.	.	14
CASSKAPLAAYTDTQYF	TGTGCCAGCAGCAAAGCCCCACTAGCGGCCTACACAGATACGCAGTATTTT	TRBV21-1	TRBJ2-3	.	.	17
CASSSLGGETQYF	TGTGCCAGCAGTTCCCTAGGTGGAGAGACCCAGTACTTC	TRBV11-3	TRBJ2-5	.	.	13
CASSSNSGTGIYEQYF	TGTGCCAGCAGTTCAAACTCCGGGACAGGGATCTACGAGCAGTACTTC	TRBV28	TRBJ2-7	once	TRBD1	16
CASSLDLTGELFF	TGTGCCAGCAGCTTAGACCTCACCGGGGAGCTGTTTTTT	TRBV7-2	TRBJ2-2	.	.	13
CAISTAASGTSETQYF	TGTGCCATCAGCACCGCCGCGTCCGGGACTAGCGAGACCCAGTACTTC	TRBV10-3	TRBJ2-5	.	TRBD2	16
CASSLQGENIQYF	TGCGCCAGCAGCTTGCAGGGGGAGAACATTCAGTACTTC	TRBV5-1	TRBJ2-4	.	TRBD1	13
CASSLRGLTGEDRGYTF	TGTGCCAGCAGCCTTAGGGGTCTGACAGGGGAAGATCGTGGCTACACCTTC	TRBV28	TRBJ1-2	.	TRBD1	17
CAWSVQERGKAMNTEAFF	TGTGCCTGGAGTGTACAGGAGAGGGGAAAAGCCATGAACACTGAAGCTTTCTTT	TRBV30	TRBJ1-1	.	.	18
CSHVLNTEAFF	TGCAGTCATGTTCTGAACACTGAAGCTTTCTTT	TRBV20-1	TRBJ1-1	few	.	11
CASSLETSGGRQTQYF	TGCGCCAGCAGCTTGGAAACTAGCGGGGGGAGGCAGACCCAGTACTTC	TRBV5-1	TRBJ2-5	.	TRBD2	16
CSVRDTEAFF	TGCAGCGTCAGGGACACTGAAGCTTTCTTT	TRBV29-1	TRBJ1-1	.	.	10
CASSKAGILTDTQYF	TGTGCCAGCAGTAAAGCGGGGATTCTCACAGATACGCAGTATTTT	TRBV6-1	TRBJ2-3	.	TRBD2	15
CASSLAGTLEEAFF	TGTGCCAGCAGCTTAGCCGGGACCCTTGAGGAGGCTTTCTTT	TRBV7-6	TRBJ1-1	.	.	14
CASSSLRTWEETQYF	TGTGCCAGCAGTTCCCTCCGTACATGGGAGGAGACCCAGTACTTC	TRBV27	TRBJ2-5	.	.	15
CASSPWTGNTEAFF	TGTGCCAGCAGCCCTTGGACAGGGAACACTGAAGCTTTCTTT	TRBV4-2	TRBJ1-1	.	TRBD1	14